This TCR beta chain was identified in a study of OX40 agonist ivuxolimab in advanced cancers. In the study overall: A diagnosis of hepatocellular carcinoma, melanoma, renal cell or head and neck cancer was present in dose-escalation patients. General study points: Several nonresponders also turned out to have low normalized T-cell clonal expansion. Blood T cells, both CD4+ and CD8+, expanded clonally by week 6 at 0.1 to 3.0 mg/kg.

Generated by immunoSEQ multiplex PCR, the TCRdb table keeps only in-frame clones and is missing some. The repertoire holds approximately 97,000 clones, with 85% to 90% as singletons. This CDR3 is 13 amino acids long. In germline, CDR1 is SGHRS, CDR2 YFSETQ. Trimming pared 0 bases from V and 2 bases from J, leaving 4 bases between. As for this clone: Its antigen is currently unknown.

This clonotype was sampled from an adult with an advanced solid tumor such as melanoma, head and neck, liver or kidney cancer. The sample consisted of CD4+ or CD8+ T cells sorted from blood, taken in a trial of the OX40 agonist ivuxolimab. The genes are TRBV5-1 and TRBJ2-3; D gene unclear. The CDR3 DNA reads TGCGCCAGCAGCTTGGATAACACAGATACGCAGTATTTT. This gives the protein CASSLDNTDTQYF.